Presented here are 22 T cell receptor beta chains from one specimen sequenced in a study of somatic mutations in cytotoxic T cells in rheumatoid arthritis. Here immunoSEQ multiplex PCR was the method, and the copy in TCRdb shows in-frame clones only, minus some. This table holds about 10,000 clones, 70% to 90% found once. Sequencing was carried out using CD4+ T cells sorted from blood. These receptors all come from a woman aged 18-29 years with rheumatoid arthritis.

Comments on this clone: One junction end disagrees with the germline gene, perhaps due to a read error. Other DNA sequences of this sample code for an identical CDR3. This chain joins TRBV11-3 and TRBJ2-3; D unresolved. Germline values: CDR1 SGHNT, CDR2 YENEEA. The CDR3 has 13 amino acids. The CDR3 is CASSPLLTDTQYF. In nucleotides, the CDR3 is TGCGCCAGCAGCCCATTACTCACAGATACGCAGTATTTT.

The chain employs TRBV7-2 and TRBJ2-7, with D uncertain. The germline CDR1 and CDR2 sequences are SGHTA and FQGNSA. The CDR3 is made up of 11 amino acids. Trimming shortened V by 4 bases and J by 3 bases, and 4 bases separated the two germline ends. CDR3 in amino acids: CASSSYYEQYF. The CDR3 DNA reads TGTGCCAGCAGCTCTTACTACGAGCAGTACTTC.

The chain recombines TRBV18 with TRBJ1-1; D is possibly TRBD1 (5 bases). Per germline, CDR1 KGHSH and CDR2 LQKENI. The V and J ends lost 3 bases and 1 base respectively, with 12 bases between them. The CDR3 covers 15 residues. Here the CDR3 DNA reads TGTGCCAGCTCACCTGCGACAGCTACGAACACTGAAGCTTTCTTT. Protein product: CASSPATATNTEAFF.

This rearrangement joins TRBV5-1 to TRBJ1-4; D not resolved. The CDR3 is made up of 14 amino acids. In germline, CDR1 is SGHRS, CDR2 YFSETQ. V shed 0 bases and J shed 2 bases, with 5 bases lying between them. As DNA, the CDR3 is TGCGCCAGCAGCTTGGGGCAGACTAATGAAAAACTGTTTTTT. Protein product: CASSLGQTNEKLFF. Full variable domain (remainder filled in from reference TRBV5-1 and TRBJ1-4): KAGVTQTPRYLIKTRGQQVTLSCSPISGHRSVSWYQQTPGQGLQFLFEYFSETQRNKGNFPGRFSGRQFSNSRSEMNVSTLELGDSALYLCASSLGQTNEKLFFGSGTQLSVL.

This rearrangement joins TRBV30 to TRBJ2-1; D is unclear. The CDR3 covers 14 residues. Between the trimmed V and J ends, which lost 0 bases and 5 bases, there was a span of 11 bases. Germline V gives CDR1 GTSNPN, CDR2 SVGIG (reference sequence). The CDR3 reads CAWSVYLKDNEQFF. In DNA form, the CDR3 reads TGTGCCTGGAGTGTTTATCTAAAAGACAATGAGCAGTTCTTC.

This clone was seen just once. The gene calls are TRBV28 and TRBJ2-3; a weak D match, TRBD1 (6 bases). The CDR3 is 14 amino acids. V lost 2 bases, J lost 8 bases, and 14 bases lay in between. Germline CDR1 MDHEN, CDR2 SYDVKM. The CDR3 reads CASSLPGTLGTQYF. DNA of the CDR3: TGTGCCAGCAGTTTACCAGGGACATTAGGTACGCAGTATTTT.

J is TRBJ1-5 and V is TRBV30; a weak D match, TRBD1 (5 bases). The CDR3 spans 14 residues. V lost 3 bases and J 6 bases, leaving 15 bases between the germline ends. In germline, CDR1 is GTSNPN, CDR2 SVGIG (reference sequence). CDR3 sequence reads: CAWRSGGGSQPQHF. The CDR3 nucleotides are TGTGCCTGGAGGTCGGGGGGTGGTAGTCAGCCCCAGCATTTT.

This rearrangement joins TRBV7-2 to TRBJ2-3; TRBD2 agrees at 7 bases. The CDR3 contains 14 residues. V was pared by 10 bases and J by 2 bases, with 9 bases of the junction left unmatched. Per the germline V gene, CDR1 is SGHTA and CDR2 is FQGNSA. The CDR3 DNA is TGTGCCACTTCCCGGGGGGACTTCACAGATACGCAGTATTTT. Its translation: CATSRGDFTDTQYF.

The CDR3 sequence is CASSTAGTGQETQYF. The CDR3 DNA follows: TGTGCCAGCAGCACCGCCGGGACAGGGCAAGAGACCCAGTACTTC. The J gene is TRBJ2-5, the V gene TRBV7-2, with 9 bases that match TRBD1. CDR3 length equals 15 residues. Germline CDR1 SGHTA, CDR2 FQGNSA. Trimming at V came to 5 bases and at J to 2 bases, leaving 6 bases not matched to a gene.

The chain has TRBV9 and TRBJ2-3; 7 bases fit TRBD1. This CDR3 region has 16 residues. J was trimmed by 0 bases and V by 4 bases; bases with no gene match: 8. Germline V gene sequence: CDR1 SGDLS, CDR2 YYNGEE. The CDR3 loop is CASSPGTAPSTDTQYF. The CDR3, as DNA: TGTGCCAGCAGCCCCGGGACAGCCCCTAGCACAGATACGCAGTATTTT.

This clone has just one count. CDR3: CASSHHRGMAKNIQYF. DNA for the CDR3: TGTGCCAGCAGCCACCACAGGGGGATGGCCAAAAACATTCAGTACTTC. The V call is TRBV14, the J call TRBJ2-4; the match to TRBD1 covers 8 bases. The J segment lost 1 base and the V segment lost 3 bases, leaving 5 bases of the junction unmatched. Germline V gene lookup returns CDR1 SGHDN and CDR2 FVKESK. CDR3 length: 16 amino acids.

The genes are TRBV7-9 and TRBJ2-3; 10 nucleotides align to TRBD1. Trimming cost V 5 bases and J 2 bases; bases outside gene matches: 7. The CDR3 sequence is 16 residues long. Germline V lookup: CDR1 SEHNR, CDR2 FQNEAQ (reference sequence). CDR3 loop: CASSHATGGFTDTQYF. The CDR3, as DNA: TGTGCCAGCAGCCACGCGACAGGGGGCTTCACAGATACGCAGTATTTT.

This chain connects TRBV12-5 to TRBJ1-2; 12 nucleotides line up with TRBD1. V shed 2 bases and J 3 bases; nucleotides not matched to a gene: 13. The CDR3 is 19 amino acids. CDR1 LGHNT and CDR2 FRNRAP come from the germline V gene. CDR3 sequence: CASGLPKGDRGREDYGYTF. The CDR3 nucleotides read TGTGCTAGTGGTTTGCCCAAAGGGGACAGGGGGCGCGAAGACTATGGCTACACCTTC.

The CDR3 sequence is CASSQDQGQGARNQPQHF. The DNA for the CDR3 is TGCGCCAGCAGCCAAGACCAAGGACAGGGGGCACGTAATCAGCCCCAGCATTTT. This chain connects TRBV4-1 to TRBJ1-5; 11 positions agree with TRBD1. The CDR3 is 18 residues long. V shed 0 bases and J 4 bases; nucleotides not matched to a gene: 8. CDR1 and CDR2 (germline): MGHRA, YSYEKL.

This sequence joins TRBV5-8 and TRBJ2-7; TRBD1 might be the D (6 bases). Trimming left V 2 bases short and J 7 bases short, with 13 bases between. The CDR3 extends over 13 amino acids. CDR1 and CDR2 from the germline V gene are SGHTS and YDEGEE. This CDR3 is CASSLQGTWEQYF. The CDR3, as DNA: TGTGCCAGCAGCTTACAGGGAACCTGGGAGCAGTACTTC.

A single count supports this clone. The chain joins TRBV29-1 to TRBJ2-7, with 12 bases fitting TRBD1. V lost 6 bases and J lost 7; bases outside the gene matches: 13. CDR1 is SQVTM, CDR2 ANQGSEA, per germline. The CDR3 covers 15 residues. The CDR3 sequence: CSVEPRDRGQQEQYF. The CDR3 DNA sequence: TGCAGCGTGGAACCCCGGGACAGGGGGCAGCAGGAGCAGTACTTC.

V is TRBV2 and J is TRBJ2-7; 12 bases line up with TRBD1. Trimming took 8 bases from V and 5 from J; bases not matched to a gene: 7. Per germline, CDR1 SNHLY and CDR2 FYNNEI. The CDR3 length is 14 residues. The chain's CDR3 is CASGIRDRGHEQYF. The CDR3 DNA follows: TGTGCCAGCGGGATCCGGGACAGGGGGCACGAGCAGTACTTC.

The V call is TRBV30, the J call TRBJ1-5; no firm D call. Germline V gene lookup returns CDR1 GTSNPN and CDR2 SVGIG (reference sequence). Trimming stripped 3 bases from V and 2 bases from J, with 11 bases between. The CDR3 loop spans 14 amino acids. The CDR3 sequence is CAWSSGNGNQPQHF. The CDR3 DNA reads as TGTGCCTGGAGCTCCGGGAATGGCAATCAGCCCCAGCATTTT.

The J gene is TRBJ2-3, the V gene TRBV7-2; 10 bases align to TRBD2. CDR3 length equals 12 residues. CDR1 is SGHTA and CDR2 is FQGNSA in the germline V gene. V lost 5 bases to trimming and J lost 10 bases; unmatched junction nucleotides: 3. The CDR3 DNA reads as TGTGCCAGCAGCCCTAGCGGGAGCGCGCAGTATTTT. Its translation is CASSPSGSAQYF.

This clone was counted a few times. The V call is TRBV29-1, the J call TRBJ1-2, with 9 bases identical to TRBD1. The CDR3 loop spans 12 amino acids. Germline lookup yields CDR1 SQVTM and CDR2 ANQGSEA. Germline trimming cut 5 bases from V and 4 bases from J; bases unmatched to any gene: 2. CDR3 amino acids: CSVQTGGYGYTF. CDR3 nucleotide sequence: TGCAGCGTTCAGACAGGGGGCTATGGCTACACCTTC.

This clone came up once. This chain uses TRBV5-6 with TRBJ1-2; D is perhaps TRBD1 (5 bases). V was cut by 0 bases and J by 9 bases, with 18 bases left in between. The CDR3 contains 15 residues. Germline lookup yields CDR1 SGHDT and CDR2 YYEEEE. CDR3 sequence reads: CASSLGAGPAWSYTF. The CDR3 DNA is TGTGCCAGCAGCTTGGGGGCAGGGCCTGCGTGGAGCTACACCTTC.

This chain joins TRBV30 and TRBJ1-1; D gene ambiguous. The ends were cut back, 3 bases at V and 4 bases at J, with 15 bases in the middle. The length of the CDR3 is 14 residues. From germline, CDR1 is GTSNPN and CDR2 SVGIG (reference sequence). CDR3 loop: CAWRETAVGTEAFF. CDR3 bases: TGTGCCTGGAGAGAGACCGCGGTGGGCACTGAAGCTTTCTTT.